What follows are 13 T cell receptor beta chains derived from one specimen sequenced in a study of blood T cell repertoires in COVID-19. Measured with immunoSEQ multiplex PCR; TCRdb has only the in-frame clones, and not every one. The profile shows about 230,000 clones, 70% to 90% of them singletons. The sequenced material came from peripheral blood. These receptors were taken from a woman under 30 who had recovered from COVID-19.

The CDR3 DNA sequence: TGTGCCAGCAGTGAAAGAGGGGGCGGTGAAAAACTGTTTTTT. This sequence encodes CASSERGGGEKLFF. This chain uses TRBV25-1 with TRBJ1-4, with TRBD1 matching 7 bases. The V gene's germline CDR1 is MGHDK and CDR2 SYGVNS. The CDR3 length is 14 residues. The J segment lost 7 bases and the V segment lost 2 bases, leaving 4 bases of the junction unmatched.

V and J are TRBV11-2 and TRBJ2-7; TRBD1 aligns across 9 bases. The germline CDR1 and CDR2 sequences are SGHAT and FQNNGV. The V gene end was trimmed by 3 bases and the J gene end by 1 base; junction bases not matched to a gene: 1. The CDR3 is made up of 14 amino acids. CDR3 loop: CASSFGTGSYEQYF. In DNA, the CDR3 is TGTGCCAGCAGCTTTGGGACAGGGTCCTACGAGCAGTACTTC.

The V and J genes are TRBV6-5 and TRBJ1-2; D remains ambiguous. This CDR3 is 13 amino acids long. In germline, CDR1 is MNHEY, CDR2 SVGAGI. Trimming left V 8 bases short and J 3 bases short, with 13 bases between. The CDR3 DNA sequence: TGTGCCAGCTTCTCACATATCGACTATGGCTACACCTTC. It translates to CASFSHIDYGYTF.

J is TRBJ2-3 and V is TRBV3-1 (or the pseudogene TRBV3-2); 9 bases line up with TRBD2. Germline V gene data show CDR1 as LGHDT and CDR2 as YNNKEL (reference sequence). The CDR3 totals 16 residues. The V segment lost 4 bases and the J segment 1 base; nucleotides outside the gene matches: 6. As DNA, the CDR3 is TGTGCCAGCAGCCCTCCGGGACTAGCTGGCACAGATACGCAGTATTTT. Protein sequence: CASSPPGLAGTDTQYF.

This clone was recorded once. The J gene is TRBJ2-7, the V gene TRBV7-9; D is perhaps TRBD2 (5 bases). The CDR3 length is 12 residues. The V gene lost 3 bases and the J gene lost 4 bases, with 7 bases spanning the gap. Germline V gives CDR1 SEHNR, CDR2 FQNEAQ (reference sequence). CDR3 sequence: CASSFSGYEQYF. The CDR3 DNA follows: TGTGCCAGCAGCTTCTCGGGGTACGAGCAGTACTTC.

The chain carries TRBV2 and TRBJ2-7; 7 bases are shared with TRBD1. The J segment lost 0 bases and the V segment lost 7 bases, leaving 12 bases of the junction unmatched. Germline V CDR1 and CDR2: SNHLY, FYNNEI. The CDR3 loop spans 16 amino acids. The CDR3 region has the DNA TGTGCCAGCATTCGGGACAGCCGATTCAGCTCCTACGAGCAGTACTTC. Protein: CASIRDSRFSSYEQYF.

The genes are TRBV9 and TRBJ2-2; maybe TRBD2 (6 bases). The CDR3 is 16 residues long. Germline lookup yields CDR1 SGDLS and CDR2 YYNGEE. Trimming stripped 0 bases from V and 6 bases from J, with 15 bases between. CDR3 region: CASSVEGTLKAGELFF. The DNA for the CDR3 is TGTGCCAGCAGCGTAGAAGGGACTCTCAAGGCCGGGGAGCTGTTTTTT.

The chain employs TRBV9 and TRBJ2-7; D is perhaps TRBD1 (5 bases). Germline-derived CDR1 and CDR2 are SGDLS and YYNGEE. This CDR3 is 13 amino acids long. Trimming shortened V by 1 base and J by 0 bases, and 5 bases separated the two germline ends. CDR3 amino acids: CASSVTGSYEQYF. The CDR3 DNA reads as TGTGCCAGCAGCGTAACAGGCTCCTACGAGCAGTACTTC.

The chain employs TRBV27 and TRBJ1-2, with 7 bases fitting TRBD1. The ends lost 9 bases at V and 8 bases at J; junction bases unmatched: 12. The CDR3 length is 13 residues. From germline, CDR1 is MNHEY and CDR2 SMNVEV (reference sequence). This CDR3 reads CASSAGTDRGYTF. The DNA for the CDR3 is TGTGCCAGTTCCGCAGGGACAGACCGAGGCTACACCTTC.

The chain combines TRBV27 with TRBJ1-5; D is unclear. V lost 2 bases, J lost 4 bases, and 12 bases lay in between. CDR1 is MNHEY and CDR2 is SMNVEV in the germline V gene (reference sequence). The CDR3 length is 15 residues. In DNA form, the CDR3 reads TGTGCCAGCAGTTTAGTTGCGGGCGGGAATCAGCCCCAGCATTTT. Protein sequence: CASSLVAGGNQPQHF.

The chain links TRBV15 to TRBJ2-5; D unclear. The V and J ends lost 5 bases and 3 bases respectively, with 7 bases between them. Germline lookup yields CDR1 LNHNV and CDR2 YYDKDF (reference sequence). The CDR3 is made up of 12 amino acids. CDR3 protein: CATSHTKETQYF. For the CDR3, the DNA is TGTGCCACCAGCCATACTAAAGAGACCCAGTACTTC.

The chain is built from TRBV4-2 and TRBJ2-1, with D possibly matching TRBD2 (5 bases). Germline CDR1 and CDR2: LGHNA and YNFKEQ. V lost 2 bases and J lost 6, with 23 bases in between. CDR3 length equals 18 residues. The DNA of the CDR3 is TGTGCCAGCAGCCAAAGTCCCTCGGAAGCCCCGGCGGGCAATGAGCAGTTCTTC. Translation: CASSQSPSEAPAGNEQFF.

The gene calls are TRBV27 and TRBJ1-2; 8 nucleotides agree with TRBD1. V gave up 6 bases and J gave up 8 bases; unmatched junction bases: 11. Germline V lookup: CDR1 MNHEY, CDR2 SMNVEV (reference sequence). The CDR3 is 14 amino acids. CDR3 nucleotides: TGTGCCAGCAGCTCGGACAGGGAGATGATGGGCTACACCTTC. Residues: CASSSDREMMGYTF.